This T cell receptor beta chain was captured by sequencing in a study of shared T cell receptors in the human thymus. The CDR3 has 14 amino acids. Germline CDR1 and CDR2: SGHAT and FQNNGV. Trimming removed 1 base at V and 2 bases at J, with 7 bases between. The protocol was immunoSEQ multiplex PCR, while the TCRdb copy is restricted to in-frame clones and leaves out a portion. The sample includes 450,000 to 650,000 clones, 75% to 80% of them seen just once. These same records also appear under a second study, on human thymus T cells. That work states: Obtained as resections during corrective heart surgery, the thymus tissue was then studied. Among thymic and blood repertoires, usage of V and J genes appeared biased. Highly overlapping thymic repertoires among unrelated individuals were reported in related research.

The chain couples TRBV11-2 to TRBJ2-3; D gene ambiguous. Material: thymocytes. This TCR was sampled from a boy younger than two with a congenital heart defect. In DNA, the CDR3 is TGTGCCAGCAGCTTAGGCGCCTCCACAGATACGCAGTATTTT. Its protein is CASSLGASTDTQYF.